Following are 30 T cell receptor beta chains from one sample sequenced in a study of CD8 T cells in Susac syndrome. Reverse transcription of roughly 0.5 to 1 ug RNA was carried out with random hexamers. TCRdb re-analysed the immunoSEQ multiplex PCR reads in MiXCR, keeping a single row per CDR3 protein. The repertoire includes approximately 57,000 distinct CDR3 sequences, 85% to 95% of them detected once, and 0.75% sits in the top ten. Sequenced input: CD8+ T cells from PBMCs. Receptors were obtained from a human donor with Susac syndrome.

This chain joins TRBV29-1 and TRBJ2-2; D is undetermined. Per germline, CDR1 SQVTM and CDR2 ANQGSEA. V lost 5 bases to trimming and J lost 3 bases, with 10 bases between them. The CDR3 runs to 13 residues. CDR3 protein: CSVQGSYTGELFF. CDR3 coding DNA: TGCAGCGTTCAAGGCAGCTACACCGGGGAGCTGTTTTTT.

The V and J genes are TRBV7-6 and TRBJ2-6; D is uncertain. Per germline, CDR1 SGHVS and CDR2 FNYEAQ. Trimming stripped 5 bases from V and 2 bases from J, with 4 bases between. This CDR3 has 13 amino acids. The CDR3 DNA reads as TGTGCCAGCAGCAAGACTGGGGCCAACGTCCTGACTTTC. Translated, it gives CASSKTGANVLTF.

This rearrangement joins TRBV20-1 to TRBJ1-1; 8 bases are a match to TRBD1. The CDR3 consists of 15 residues. The germline V gene encodes CDR1 DFQATT and CDR2 SNEGSKA (reference sequence). The V gene end was trimmed by 3 bases and the J gene end by 3 bases; junction bases not matched to a gene: 9. The CDR3, as DNA: TGCAGTGCTAGGAAGCTCCAGGGGGCGGACACTGAAGCTTTCTTT. Translation: CSARKLQGADTEAFF.

The rearrangement links TRBV6-5 to TRBJ2-7, with D possibly matching TRBD1 (6 bases). The V end was cut by 8 bases, the J end by 0 bases, with 14 bases between. The germline gives CDR1 MNHEY, CDR2 SVGAGI. CDR3 length: 14 amino acids. The CDR3 sequence is CASLADRHSYEQYF. The CDR3 coding sequence is TGTGCCAGCTTAGCTGACAGGCACTCCTACGAGCAGTACTTC.

Notes on this clonotype: The junction shows a germline mismatch at one end, possibly a read error. The chain's CDR3 is CASSKLAGFSSDAQYF. In DNA, the CDR3 is TGTGCCAGCAGTAAACTAGCGGGGTTTAGTTCAGATGCGCAGTATTTT. This chain links TRBV6-6 with TRBJ2-3; 10 bases match TRBD2. The CDR3 sequence is 16 residues long. CDR1 is MNHNY and CDR2 is SVGAGI in the germline V gene (reference sequence).

The chain is built from TRBV20-1 and TRBJ2-1; D call uncertain. Per germline, CDR1 DFQATT and CDR2 SNEGSKA (reference sequence). CDR3 length: 9 amino acids. Trimming left V 6 bases short and J 10 bases short, with 7 bases between. CDR3 loop: CSANPEQFF. The CDR3 DNA follows: TGCAGTGCCAACCCCGAGCAGTTCTTC.

The V and J genes are TRBV7-3 and TRBJ2-7, with 9 nucleotides matching TRBD1. The CDR3 is made up of 14 amino acids. CDR1 is SGHTA, CDR2 FQGTGA, per germline. The J segment lost 2 bases and the V segment lost 4 bases, leaving 3 bases of the junction unmatched. In DNA, the CDR3 is TGTGCCAGCAGCTACCGGGACAGGGCCTACGAGCAGTACTTC. Its translation is CASSYRDRAYEQYF.

J is TRBJ2-1 and V is TRBV24-1, with TRBD2 identical over 13 bases. Germline V gives CDR1 KGHDR, CDR2 SFDVKD. This CDR3 spans 15 amino acids. The J segment lost 10 bases and the V segment lost 9 bases, leaving 11 bases of the junction unmatched. CDR3 region: CATEGLAGASMEQFF. The DNA for the CDR3 is TGTGCCACCGAAGGACTAGCGGGGGCTTCGATGGAGCAGTTCTTC.

V gene TRBV9 combines with J gene TRBJ1-1; no clear D gene. This CDR3 is 14 amino acids long. Germline-derived CDR1 and CDR2 are SGDLS and YYNGEE. Trimming removed 0 bases from V and 5 bases from J, with 11 bases in between. CDR3 DNA sequence: TGTGCCAGCAGCGTAGGACCGCGGGGAACTGAAGCTTTCTTT. The encoded protein is CASSVGPRGTEAFF. Variable domain in full (rest from reference TRBV9 and TRBJ1-1): DSGVTQTPKHLITATGQRVTLRCSPRSGDLSVYWYQQSLDQGLQFLIQYYNGEERAKGNILERFSAQQFPDLHSELNLSSLELGDSALYFCASSVGPRGTEAFFGQGTRLTVV.

This sequence joins TRBV19 and TRBJ2-3, with a tentative D call TRBD1 (5 bases). Germline CDR1 and CDR2: LNHDA and SQIVND (reference sequence). This CDR3 has 10 residues. With 9 bases removed from V and 9 bases from J, the gap between germline ends came to 10 bases. CDR3: CASQGSTQYF. The CDR3 nucleotides read TGTGCCAGCCAGGGAAGCACGCAGTATTTT.

The chain combines TRBV6-5 with TRBJ2-7; D assignment may be TRBD1 or TRBD2 (6 bases each). This CDR3 contains 17 residues. Germline assignment: CDR1 MNHEY and CDR2 SVGAGI. Trimming removed 0 bases at V and 7 bases at J, with 22 bases between. The CDR3 here is CASSYSNAGTHLWEQYF. The CDR3 DNA sequence: TGTGCCAGCAGTTACTCGAACGCGGGGACACACTTATGGGAGCAGTACTTC.

The V gene is TRBV6-2 or TRBV6-3, the J gene TRBJ2-2; TRBD1 matches at 8 bases. Per germline, CDR1 MNHEY and CDR2 SVGEGT. V shed 9 bases and J 4 bases; nucleotides not matched to a gene: 7. This CDR3 contains 14 residues. CDR3 DNA sequence: TGTGCCAGTACAGGGGGTCCGGGCACCGGGGAGCTGTTTTTT. Protein product: CASTGGPGTGELFF.

V is TRBV4-1 and J is TRBJ1-5, with TRBD1 as a possible D gene (5 bases). V lost 2 bases and J 6 bases, leaving 14 bases between the germline ends. The germline gives CDR1 MGHRA, CDR2 YSYEKL. The length of the CDR3 is 15 residues. CDR3 coding DNA: TGCGCCAGCAGCCAATCACTCTGGGGGAGTCAGCCCCAGCATTTT. Translating it yields CASSQSLWGSQPQHF.

The V gene is TRBV15, the J gene TRBJ2-5; TRBD2 might be the D (5 bases). The germline V gene has CDR1 LNHNV and CDR2 YYDKDF (reference sequence). Trimming stripped 4 bases from V and 4 bases from J, with 16 bases between. CDR3 size: 15 residues. CDR3 sequence (DNA): TGTGCCACCAGCATTTCGCCCGGGGAAGGAGAGACCCAGTACTTC. Amino acid sequence: CATSISPGEGETQYF.

J is TRBJ1-2 and V is TRBV10-3; 8 bases map to TRBD1. CDR1 and CDR2 from the germline V gene are ENHRY and SYGVKD. V lost 0 bases, J lost 7 bases, and 7 bases stayed unmatched. CDR3 length equals 15 residues. DNA of the CDR3: TGTGCCATCAGTGAGTCCTCGGACAGGGAGAGTGGCTACACCTTC. It codes for CAISESSDRESGYTF.

The chain recombines TRBV9 with TRBJ2-6; D not certain. Germline V CDR1 and CDR2: SGDLS, YYNGEE. The CDR3 loop spans 17 amino acids. The germline V and J ends were trimmed by 0 bases and 2 bases, with 12 bases remaining between them. CDR3 region: CASSVVVGRAGANVLTF. In nucleotides, the CDR3 is TGTGCCAGCAGCGTAGTGGTAGGAAGGGCTGGGGCCAACGTCCTGACTTTC.

The chain couples TRBV29-1 to TRBJ2-2; no firm D call. Trimming shortened V by 1 base and J by 9 bases, and 9 bases separated the two germline ends. The CDR3 has 12 amino acids. CDR1 and CDR2 (germline): SQVTM, ANQGSEA. The CDR3 sequence: CSVEADDRELFF. DNA for the CDR3: TGCAGCGTTGAAGCAGATGACAGGGAGCTGTTTTTT.

As DNA, the CDR3 is TGTGCCAGCAGCCATCGACAGGGGTTCCAGCCCCAGCATTTT. Its protein is CASSHRQGFQPQHF. The rearrangement links TRBV3-1 to TRBJ1-5; 8 positions agree with TRBD1. CDR3 length: 14 amino acids. Germline CDR1 LGHDT, CDR2 YNNKEL (reference sequence). With 3 bases clipped from V and 7 bases from J, the junction kept 5 bases outside the gene matches.

The chain uses TRBV4-1 and TRBJ2-7; D not resolved. This CDR3 region has 12 residues. V dropped 0 bases and J dropped 8 bases, with 8 bases sitting between them. Per germline, CDR1 MGHRA and CDR2 YSYEKL. The CDR3 loop reads CASSQDEAKQYF. DNA of the CDR3: TGCGCCAGCAGCCAAGATGAGGCAAAGCAGTACTTC.

The chain is built from TRBV20-1 and TRBJ1-1; D unclear. CDR1 and CDR2 from the germline V gene are DFQATT and SNEGSKA (reference sequence). Trimming removed 3 bases at V and 1 base at J, with 9 bases between. The CDR3 loop spans 13 amino acids. The CDR3 sequence: CSASGQQNTEAFF. CDR3 in DNA: TGCAGTGCTAGTGGGCAGCAGAACACTGAAGCTTTCTTT.

The J gene is TRBJ2-7, the V gene TRBV5-4; maybe TRBD2 (6 bases). The CDR3 length is 12 residues. Germline values: CDR1 SGHNT, CDR2 YYREEE (reference sequence). V was clipped by 5 bases and J by 10 bases, with 16 bases between them. Here the CDR3 reads CASRQASGVQYF. The CDR3 DNA is TGTGCCAGCAGGCAGGCGTCGGGGGTTCAGTACTTC. Variable domain in full (rest from reference TRBV5-4 and TRBJ2-7): ETGVTQSPTHLIKTRGQQVTLRCSSQSGHNTVSWYQQALGQGPQFIFQYYREEENGRGNFPPRFSGLQFPNYSSELNVNALELDDSALYLCASRQASGVQYFGPGTRLTVT.

The gene calls are TRBV6-2 or TRBV6-3 and TRBJ2-7; D is uncertain. Germline lookup yields CDR1 MNHEY and CDR2 SVGEGT. The CDR3 loop spans 12 amino acids. V lost 6 bases, J lost 3 bases, and 9 bases lay in between. CDR3 sequence (DNA): TGTGCCAGCAGCACCGGCGACTACGAGCAGTACTTC. Its translation is CASSTGDYEQYF.

The J gene is TRBJ2-1, the V gene TRBV24-1; no reliable D call. The germline gives CDR1 KGHDR, CDR2 SFDVKD. The CDR3 consists of 12 residues. Between the trimmed V and J ends, which lost 12 bases and 5 bases, there was a span of 13 bases. CDR3 loop: CAVSGVNNEQFF. The CDR3 DNA sequence: TGTGCCGTGAGTGGGGTCAACAATGAGCAGTTCTTC.

CDR3 in amino acids: CASSLEAKETQYF. In DNA form, the CDR3 reads TGTGCCAGCAGCTTAGAAGCTAAAGAGACCCAGTACTTC. V gene TRBV13 combines with J gene TRBJ2-5; D uncertain. Germline CDR1 is PRHDT and CDR2 is FYEKMQ (reference sequence). The CDR3 is 13 residues long. V was cut by 1 base and J by 3 bases, with 6 bases left in between.

V gene TRBV29-1 combines with J gene TRBJ1-1; 7 bases fit TRBD1. From germline, CDR1 is SQVTM and CDR2 ANQGSEA. CDR3 length: 14 residues. V was pared by 7 bases and J by 2 bases, with 10 bases of the junction left unmatched. CDR3 in DNA: TGCAGCGCTCCCCGGGACAGTGATAACACTGAAGCTTTCTTT. As protein: CSAPRDSDNTEAFF.

V usage is TRBV9 and J usage is TRBJ2-7; D might be TRBD1 (6 bases). This CDR3 spans 16 amino acids. Trimming took off 0 bases at V and 1 base at J, with 14 bases between the two ends. Germline CDR1 reads SGDLS; CDR2 reads YYNGEE. The DNA of the CDR3 is TGTGCCAGCAGCGTAGGGGCGATGGGGGCATCCTACGAGCAGTACTTC. Amino acid sequence: CASSVGAMGASYEQYF. Complete variable domain (other parts from reference TRBV9 and TRBJ2-7): DSGVTQTPKHLITATGQRVTLRCSPRSGDLSVYWYQQSLDQGLQFLIQYYNGEERAKGNILERFSAQQFPDLHSELNLSSLELGDSALYFCASSVGAMGASYEQYFGPGTRLTVT.

This clonotype appeared once. The chain has TRBV7-2 and TRBJ2-3; TRBD2 agrees at 8 bases. Germline V gives CDR1 SGHTA, CDR2 FQGNSA. The CDR3 is 15 amino acids. Germline trimming cut 5 bases from V and 1 base from J; bases unmatched to any gene: 5. The CDR3 protein is CASSRDSGGTDTQYF. The CDR3 nucleotides are TGTGCCAGCAGCAGAGATAGCGGGGGCACAGATACGCAGTATTTT.

The rearrangement joins TRBV14 to TRBJ2-3; D unresolved. The CDR3 contains 13 residues. Trimming took off 0 bases at V and 10 bases at J, with 11 bases between the two ends. Per the germline V gene, CDR1 is SGHDN and CDR2 is FVKESK. Here the CDR3 reads CASSQDRNPPQYF. The CDR3 nucleotides are TGTGCCAGCAGCCAAGATCGTAACCCGCCGCAGTATTTT.

This sequence joins TRBV19 and TRBJ1-6; D is unclear. This CDR3 region has 16 residues. In germline, CDR1 is LNHDA, CDR2 SQIVND (reference sequence). Trimming stripped 5 bases from V and 0 bases from J, with 11 bases between. CDR3 loop: CASSGRPSSYNSPLHF. DNA of the CDR3: TGTGCCAGTAGTGGACGGCCGAGCTCCTATAATTCACCCCTCCACTTT.

This clonotype was observed a few times. The V call is TRBV7-9, the J call TRBJ1-5; maybe TRBD1 (5 bases). CDR1 SEHNR and CDR2 FQNEAQ come from the germline V gene (reference sequence). V was trimmed by 3 bases and J by 8 bases, leaving 14 bases between them. This CDR3 spans 14 amino acids. The CDR3 is CASSLGTGGEPQHF. The CDR3 bases are TGTGCCAGCAGCTTGGGGACGGGAGGGGAGCCCCAGCATTTT.